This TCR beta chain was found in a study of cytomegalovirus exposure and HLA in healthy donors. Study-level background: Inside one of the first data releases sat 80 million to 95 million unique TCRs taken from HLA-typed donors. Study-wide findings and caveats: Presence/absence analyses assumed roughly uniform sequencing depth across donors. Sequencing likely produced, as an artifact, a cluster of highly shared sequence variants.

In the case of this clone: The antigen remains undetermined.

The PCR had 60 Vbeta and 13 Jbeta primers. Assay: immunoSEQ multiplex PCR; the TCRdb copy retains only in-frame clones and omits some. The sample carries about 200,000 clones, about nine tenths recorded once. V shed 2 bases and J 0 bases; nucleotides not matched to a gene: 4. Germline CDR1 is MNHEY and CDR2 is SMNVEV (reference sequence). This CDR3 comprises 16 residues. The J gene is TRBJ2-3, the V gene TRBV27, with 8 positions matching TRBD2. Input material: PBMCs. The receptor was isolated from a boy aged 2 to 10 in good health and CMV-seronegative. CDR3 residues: CASSLLASGSTDTQYF. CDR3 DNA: TGTGCCAGCAGTTTACTTGCTAGCGGGAGCACAGATACGCAGTATTTT.